One sample yielded the 27 T cell receptor beta chains listed below, sequenced in a study of cytomegalovirus exposure and HLA in healthy donors (dated by TCRdb to between 2016 and 2019). Library creation used the immunoSEQ multiplex PCR assay. A mixture of 60 forward primers for TCR Vbeta segments and 13 reverse primers for TCR Jbeta segments was used in the multiplex PCR. As stored in TCRdb, this immuneACCESS dataset retains in-frame rearrangements with V and J assigned. A fraction of the clones does not appear; measured against another copy, unresolved V genes explain less than half of the discrepancy, and the remainder lacks a known reason. The sample table contains approximately 130,000 clones; only one count was recorded for roughly 85% of them. Less than 7% of the sample is taken by the ten largest. Sequenced input: PBMCs. The receptors here all came from a woman aged 25 to 39 in good health and CMV-seropositive.

The chain recombines TRBV10-1 with TRBJ2-1; 8 nucleotides agree with TRBD2. The CDR3 totals 15 residues. V shed 4 bases, J shed 6 bases, and the junction held 8 bases outside the gene matches. Germline assignment: CDR1 WNHNN and CDR2 SYGVQD (reference sequence). For the CDR3, the DNA is TGCGCCAGCAGTGGGGTTCTAGCGGGCCCCAATGAGCAGTTCTTC. Translation gives CASSGVLAGPNEQFF.

This clone showed up just a few times. The CDR3 loop is CASSYGGRANTEAFF. The CDR3 DNA is TGTGCCAGCAGTTACGGGGGCAGGGCGAACACTGAAGCTTTCTTT. The V gene is TRBV6-5, the J gene TRBJ1-1, with TRBD1 as a possible D gene (6 bases). Trimming took 2 bases from V and 1 from J, leaving 11 bases between them. There are 15 residues in the CDR3. CDR1 MNHEY and CDR2 SVGAGI come from the germline V gene.

This clone came up a few times. The rearrangement joins TRBV5-4 to TRBJ2-7; 10 bases align to TRBD2. Germline V CDR1 and CDR2: SGHNT, YYREEE (reference sequence). After removal of 4 bases from V and 0 bases from J, the junction contained 4 bases not matched to a gene. The CDR3 is 15 amino acids. CDR3 in DNA: TGTGCCAGCAGCCGCCCTAGCGGGAGCTCCTACGAGCAGTACTTC. It yields the protein CASSRPSGSSYEQYF.

The chain carries TRBV10-2 and TRBJ2-3; no firm D call. Per the germline V gene, CDR1 is WSHSY and CDR2 is SAAADI. The ends were cut back, 6 bases at V and 2 bases at J, with 12 bases in the middle. This CDR3 is built from 14 residues. The CDR3 spells CASRSQHFTDTQYF. CDR3 DNA: TGCGCCAGCAGGTCACAGCACTTCACAGATACGCAGTATTTT.

The genes are TRBV2 and TRBJ2-7; 9 nucleotides match TRBD1. The CDR3 spans 16 residues. The germline V gene has CDR1 SNHLY and CDR2 FYNNEI. Trimming removed 2 bases from V and 1 base from J; junction bases left unmatched: 6. CDR3 amino acids: CASSELGTGQSYEQYF. Here the CDR3 DNA reads TGTGCCAGCAGTGAATTGGGGACAGGGCAATCCTACGAGCAGTACTTC.

The chain carries TRBV6-1 and TRBJ2-7; 10 bases match TRBD1. Trimming removed 6 bases from V and 5 bases from J; junction bases left unmatched: 10. The CDR3 contains 15 residues. The germline CDR1 and CDR2 sequences are MNHNS and SASEGT. The CDR3 loop reads CASSELPGQGNEQYF. CDR3 sequence (DNA): TGTGCCAGCAGCGAACTCCCGGGACAGGGGAACGAGCAGTACTTC.

CDR3 sequence: CAISESRVTETQYF. CDR3 nucleotides: TGTGCCATCAGTGAGTCGAGGGTGACGGAGACCCAGTACTTC. The chain employs TRBV10-3 and TRBJ2-5; D possibly corresponds to TRBD2 (5 bases). The ends were cut back, 0 bases at V and 5 bases at J, with 10 bases in the middle. The CDR3 covers 14 residues. Germline CDR1 reads ENHRY; CDR2 reads SYGVKD.

The chain employs TRBV27 and TRBJ1-2; TRBD1 aligns across 7 bases. This CDR3 has 14 residues. The V gene end was trimmed by 2 bases and the J gene end by 4 bases; junction bases not matched to a gene: 4. Germline V CDR1 and CDR2: MNHEY, SMNVEV (reference sequence). CDR3 DNA: TGTGCCAGCAGTTTAGACAGGGCGGGCTATGGCTACACCTTC. Residues: CASSLDRAGYGYTF.

The V gene is TRBV9, the J gene TRBJ2-3; D unresolved. CDR1 is SGDLS and CDR2 is YYNGEE in the germline V gene. This CDR3 has 13 residues. Trimming took 0 bases from V and 5 from J, leaving 7 bases between them. CDR3 sequence (DNA): TGTGCCAGCAGCGTAGTATCGGGAGATACGCAGTATTTT. Amino acid sequence: CASSVVSGDTQYF.

V gene TRBV2 combines with J gene TRBJ2-7, with a tentative D call TRBD1 (5 bases). The germline CDR1 and CDR2 sequences are SNHLY and FYNNEI. The CDR3 runs to 14 residues. The germline V and J ends were trimmed by 2 bases and 0 bases, with 8 bases remaining between them. CDR3 bases: TGTGCCAGCAGTGAACAGGGAACCTCCTACGAGCAGTACTTC. It specifies CASSEQGTSYEQYF.

The CDR3 coding sequence is TGTGCCAGCAGCTTAACAGTAGAGACCCAGTACTTC. Amino acids: CASSLTVETQYF. The J gene is TRBJ2-5, the V gene TRBV11-2; D gene uncertain. Germline V lookup: CDR1 SGHAT, CDR2 FQNNGV. V was shortened by 2 bases and J by 4 bases, with 5 bases between the two germline ends. The CDR3 runs to 12 residues.

The V and J genes are TRBV5-1 and TRBJ2-1, with 8 bases identical to TRBD2. The trim removed 0 bases at V and 1 base at J, leaving 0 bases unmatched. Germline assignment: CDR1 SGHRS and CDR2 YFSETQ. The length of the CDR3 is 15 residues. CDR3 DNA sequence: TGCGCCAGCAGCTTGGTAGCGGGGTCCTACAATGAGCAGTTCTTC. As protein: CASSLVAGSYNEQFF.

This chain links TRBV4-1 with TRBJ2-7; D remains ambiguous. The germline gives CDR1 MGHRA, CDR2 YSYEKL. The length of the CDR3 is 12 residues. V was trimmed by 0 bases and J by 9 bases, leaving 9 bases between them. CDR3 sequence: CASSQDDRRQYF. In nucleotides, the CDR3 is TGCGCCAGCAGCCAAGATGATCGGAGGCAGTACTTC.

This clone was counted only a few times. The V gene is TRBV5-8, the J gene TRBJ1-4; 7 positions agree with TRBD1. This CDR3 comprises 15 residues. Germline V lookup: CDR1 SGHTS, CDR2 YDEGEE. The junction had 9 bases not matched to a gene; V was cut back by 4 bases and J by 6 bases. The CDR3 spells CASSNYRGGDEKLFF. The CDR3 DNA reads TGTGCCAGCAGCAACTACAGGGGTGGCGATGAAAAACTGTTTTTT. Using reference TRBV5-8 and TRBJ1-4 for the parts outside the CDR3, the full variable domain is EAGVTQSPTHLIKTRGQQATLRCSPISGHTSVYWYQQALGLGLQFLLWYDEGEERNRGNFPPRFSGRQFPNYSSELNVNALELEDSALYLCASSNYRGGDEKLFFGSGTQLSVL.

This chain joins TRBV18 and TRBJ2-7, with TRBD2 identical over 12 bases. With V trimmed by 5 bases and J by 7 bases, 6 bases remained unmatched. Germline values: CDR1 KGHSH, CDR2 LQKENI. There are 14 residues in the CDR3. The CDR3 DNA is TGTGCCAGCTCAATTCGACTAGCGGGAGATGAGCAGTACTTC. Its translation: CASSIRLAGDEQYF.

The chain uses TRBV28 and TRBJ2-3, with D possibly matching TRBD2 (5 bases). Germline V CDR1 and CDR2: MDHEN, SYDVKM. This CDR3 is built from 17 residues. With 5 bases removed from V and 4 bases from J, the gap between germline ends came to 22 bases. The CDR3 coding sequence is TGTGCCAGCAGTCTCCCTCGCCTAGCAATTGGGGCAGATACGCAGTATTTT. This gives the protein CASSLPRLAIGADTQYF.

This chain links TRBV6-5 with TRBJ1-6; D remains unclear. Germline V lookup: CDR1 MNHEY, CDR2 SVGAGI. The length of the CDR3 is 14 residues. Between the trimmed V and J ends, which lost 5 bases and 4 bases, there was a span of 9 bases. The CDR3 reads CASSLDSYNSPLHF. The CDR3, as DNA: TGTGCCAGCAGTCTTGACTCTTATAATTCACCCCTCCACTTT.

Comments on this clone: Other DNA variants within this sample encode the same CDR3. The rearrangement uses TRBV29-1 and TRBJ2-7; 7 bases fit TRBD1. The V gene's germline CDR1 is SQVTM and CDR2 ANQGSEA. The CDR3 totals 15 residues. Trimming cost V 4 bases and J 7 bases; bases outside gene matches: 16. CDR3 nucleotide sequence: TGCAGCGTTGGAGGGGACAGATCCTCTACCAAGGAGCAGTACTTC. Translating gives CSVGGDRSSTKEQYF.

This chain links TRBV19 with TRBJ1-1; D is undetermined. CDR1 is LNHDA and CDR2 is SQIVND in the germline V gene (reference sequence). Trimming shortened V by 10 bases and J by 3 bases, and 9 bases separated the two germline ends. The CDR3 is 11 residues long. CDR3 region: CAISQHTEAFF. CDR3 nucleotide sequence: TGTGCCATTTCACAGCACACTGAAGCTTTCTTT.

This clone was observed once. V gene TRBV11-3 combines with J gene TRBJ2-5, with D maybe TRBD2 (7 bases). The CDR3 has 16 residues. Germline CDR1 is SGHNT and CDR2 is YENEEA. Trimming removed 3 bases from V and 1 base from J, with 15 bases in between. The CDR3 region is CASSLRGGVGQETQYF. The DNA of the CDR3 is TGTGCCAGCAGCTTGAGGGGGGGAGTAGGCCAAGAGACCCAGTACTTC.

In its sample, this clone was seen a few times. The V gene is TRBV7-2, the J gene TRBJ2-7; D might be TRBD1 (6 bases). The CDR3 spans 15 residues. V lost 6 bases and J 3 bases, leaving 18 bases between the germline ends. In germline, CDR1 is SGHTA, CDR2 FQGNSA. Here the CDR3 reads CASRVGGSSFYEQYF. In DNA, the CDR3 is TGTGCCAGCAGGGTTGGGGGCTCTTCCTTCTACGAGCAGTACTTC. Combining the CDR3 with reference TRBV7-2 and TRBJ2-7 gives the whole variable domain GAGVSQSPSNKVTEKGKDVELRCDPISGHTALYWYRQSLGQGLEFLIYFQGNSAPDKSGLPSDRFSAERTGGSVSTLTIQRTQQEDSAVYLCASRVGGSSFYEQYFGPGTRLTVT.

The V gene is TRBV5-6, the J gene TRBJ1-2, with TRBD1 as a possible D gene (6 bases). V lost 6 bases, J lost 6 bases, and 21 bases lay in between. CDR1 and CDR2 (germline): SGHDT, YYEEEE. The CDR3 is made up of 15 amino acids. Here the CDR3 reads CASTTKWGQVNGYTF. The CDR3 DNA reads as TGTGCCAGCACCACCAAATGGGGACAAGTAAATGGCTACACCTTC. The variable domain in full, completed from reference TRBV5-6 and TRBJ1-2, reads DAGVTQSPTHLIKTRGQQVTLRCSPKSGHDTVSWYQQALGQGPQFIFQYYEEEERQRGNFPDRFSGHQFPNYSSELNVNALLLGDSALYLCASTTKWGQVNGYTFGSGTRLTVV.

This chain joins TRBV27 and TRBJ2-7; 8 nucleotides match TRBD1. In germline, CDR1 is MNHEY, CDR2 SMNVEV (reference sequence). V lost 3 bases, J lost 0 bases, and 1 base stayed unmatched. The CDR3 is 14 amino acids. The CDR3 nucleotides read TGTGCCAGCAGTTTCACAGGGGGCTCCTACGAGCAGTACTTC. Amino acids: CASSFTGGSYEQYF.

The chain combines TRBV5-1 with TRBJ2-7; TRBD2 aligns across 14 bases. The ends lost 4 bases at V and 6 bases at J; junction bases unmatched: 6. The CDR3 is 15 amino acids. The germline V gene encodes CDR1 SGHRS and CDR2 YFSETQ. DNA for the CDR3: TGCGCCAGCAGCCAGACTAGCGGGGGGGTCCGCGAGCAGTACTTC. Translation gives CASSQTSGGVREQYF.

CDR3 region: CASSQSTGEPDTQYF. The CDR3 DNA sequence: TGTGCCAGCAGCCAATCTACAGGGGAACCAGATACGCAGTATTTT. V gene TRBV6-5 combines with J gene TRBJ2-3; 7 bases line up with TRBD1. Trimming at V came to 6 bases and at J to 4 bases, leaving 10 bases not matched to a gene. Germline CDR1 MNHEY, CDR2 SVGAGI. The CDR3 contains 15 residues.

This clone was observed once. This chain uses TRBV7-9 with TRBJ2-6, with TRBD1 matching 8 bases. The CDR3 extends over 16 amino acids. Germline lookup yields CDR1 SEHNR and CDR2 FQNEAQ (reference sequence). The ends lost 4 bases at V and 2 bases at J; junction bases unmatched: 4. CDR3 nucleotides: TGTGCCAGCAGCTCACAGGGGGACGCTGGGGCCAACGTCCTGACTTTC. Translation gives CASSSQGDAGANVLTF.

The chain recombines TRBV19 with TRBJ1-5, with TRBD1 matching over 7 bases. The CDR3 length is 16 residues. The V gene's germline CDR1 is LNHDA and CDR2 SQIVND (reference sequence). Trimming took 5 bases from V and 0 from J; bases not matched to a gene: 7. The CDR3 DNA sequence: TGTGCCAGTAGTTGGTGGGACAGTTATAGCAATCAGCCCCAGCATTTT. It codes for CASSWWDSYSNQPQHF. Full variable domain (rest looked up from reference TRBV19 and TRBJ1-5): DGGITQSPKYLFRKEGQNVTLSCEQNLNHDAMYWYRQDPGQGLRLIYYSQIVNDFQKGDIAEGYSVSREKKESFPLTVTSAQKNPTAFYLCASSWWDSYSNQPQHFGDGTRLSIL.